The rows below give T cell receptor beta chains drawn from one sample of a study of T cell responses to AZD1222 COVID-19 vaccine. Libraries were prepared by immunoSEQ multiplex PCR; TCRdb keeps only in-frame clonotypes and omits some of them. The table has 140,000 to 150,000 clones, over 85% seen once. Sample: peripheral blood, taken on day 0 of AZD1222 vaccination. These receptors came from an adult in good health. Both conserved end residues are part of each CDR3. A D gene is named only where the DNA matches it firmly. Size values are once, few and many counts, or a class for expanded clones, and some rows have none.

size: -
V: TRBV15
J: TRBJ1-1
D: TRBD1
DNA: TGTGCCACCAGCGAGGACAGGGGGCAGACTGAAGCTTTCTTT
CDR3: CATSEDRGQTEAFF

size: -
V: TRBV27
J: TRBJ1-4
D: -
DNA: TGTGCCAGCAGTTGGGGTACAGGGTGGGCTAATGAAAAACTGTTTTTT
CDR3: CASSWGTGWANEKLFF

size: -
V: TRBV7-2
J: TRBJ2-1
D: TRBD2
DNA: TGTGCCAGCAGCTTAGGCCTAGCGGGACCCAATGAGCAGTTCTTC
CDR3: CASSLGLAGPNEQFF

size: once
V: TRBV27
J: TRBJ1-1
D: -
DNA: TGTGCCAGCAGGCTAACCCTCCTGACGGAAGCTTTCTTT
CDR3: CASRLTLLTEAFF

size: few
V: TRBV6-5
J: TRBJ1-6
D: -
DNA: TGTGCCAGCAGATCACGACGGTATAATTCACCCCTCCACTTT
CDR3: CASRSRRYNSPLHF

size: once
V: TRBV3-1/TRBV3-2
J: TRBJ1-2
D: TRBD1
DNA: TGTGCCAGCAGCCAGCCAGGGGGGTTCGGCTACACCTTC
CDR3: CASSQPGGFGYTF

size: -
V: TRBV25-1
J: TRBJ1-2
D: TRBD1
DNA: TGTGCCAGCAGTGCCTCCATCAGGGGGGAACGTGGCTACACCTTC
CDR3: CASSASIRGERGYTF

size: -
V: TRBV7-8
J: TRBJ1-1
D: -
DNA: TGTGCCAGCAGCTTAGGTGGAGGGTTCGGTGTCTCTGAAGCTTTCTTT
CDR3: CASSLGGGFGVSEAFF

size: -
V: TRBV15
J: TRBJ1-5
D: TRBD1
DNA: TGTGCCACCAGCATTATTGACAGGGACAATCAGCCCCAGCATTTT
CDR3: CATSIIDRDNQPQHF

size: -
V: TRBV5-1
J: TRBJ1-1
D: -
DNA: TGCGCCAGCAGCTTACGGACCGGGGGGCGGGACACTGAAGCTTTCTTT
CDR3: CASSLRTGGRDTEAFF

size: -
V: TRBV7-6
J: TRBJ2-3
D: -
DNA: TGTGCCAGCAGCTTAGGAGGGAGCGCCCGCACAGATACGCAGTATTTT
CDR3: CASSLGGSARTDTQYF

size: -
V: TRBV27
J: TRBJ1-5
D: TRBD1
DNA: TGTGCCAGCAGTTTTCTGACAGGGCAGAATCAGCCCCAGCATTTT
CDR3: CASSFLTGQNQPQHF

size: -
V: TRBV7-2
J: TRBJ2-6
D: -
DNA: TGTGCCAGCAGCTTAGAGTGGGGGGCGAAAGGGGCCAACGTCCTGACTTTC
CDR3: CASSLEWGAKGANVLTF

size: -
V: TRBV5-4
J: TRBJ2-7
D: TRBD2
DNA: TGTGCCAGCAGCTCCGGGACTAGCGGGATCTACTACGAGCAGTACTTC
CDR3: CASSSGTSGIYYEQYF

size: -
V: TRBV9
J: TRBJ2-5
D: -
DNA: TGTGCCAGCAGCGTGGGAGGGGGACAGTTAGAGACCCAGTACTTC
CDR3: CASSVGGGQLETQYF

size: -
V: TRBV2
J: TRBJ2-1
D: -
DNA: TGTGCCAGCAGTGGCGGCCGTCGGAATGAGCAGTTCTTC
CDR3: CASSGGRRNEQFF

size: -
V: TRBV9
J: TRBJ2-1
D: TRBD2
DNA: TGTGCCAGCAGCGTAGACCTTGGGACTAGCGTCAACAATGAGCAGTTCTTC
CDR3: CASSVDLGTSVNNEQFF

size: -
V: TRBV28
J: TRBJ1-2
D: TRBD1
DNA: TGTGCCAGCAGCCTCGACAGGGTCTATGGCTACACCTTC
CDR3: CASSLDRVYGYTF

size: -
V: TRBV7-2
J: TRBJ1-1
D: TRBD1
DNA: TGTGCCAGCAGCTTCTACCGGGGGGACAGGGATAAAGCTTTCTTT
CDR3: CASSFYRGDRDKAFF

size: -
V: TRBV6-5
J: TRBJ1-4
D: -
DNA: TGTGCCAGCAGAATACAGCTTACAACTAATGAAAAACTGTTTTTT
CDR3: CASRIQLTTNEKLFF

size: -
V: TRBV4-1
J: TRBJ2-2
D: TRBD1
DNA: TGCGCCAGCAGCTCCTATCCAAGACAGGGGTGGACCGGGGAGCTGTTTTTT
CDR3: CASSSYPRQGWTGELFF

size: -
V: TRBV28
J: TRBJ1-1
D: TRBD1
DNA: TGTGCCACAAAGGGGGCAGCCTTTGAAGCTTTCTTT
CDR3: CATKGAAFEAFF

size: -
V: TRBV7-9
J: TRBJ2-6
D: -
DNA: TGTGCCAGCAGCTTTACGGGGTCCGGGGCCAACGTCCTGACTTTC
CDR3: CASSFTGSGANVLTF

size: -
V: TRBV15
J: TRBJ2-1
D: TRBD2
DNA: TGTGCCACCAGCGGTAGCGGGAGGGTTTACAATGAGCAGTTCTTC
CDR3: CATSGSGRVYNEQFF

size: -
V: TRBV7-2
J: TRBJ1-2
D: -
DNA: TGTGCCAGCAGCTTAAACCGGGGACTGGCTAACTATGGCTACACCTTC
CDR3: CASSLNRGLANYGYTF

size: once
V: TRBV13
J: TRBJ2-7
D: -
DNA: TGTGCCAGCAGCTTAGGCATCTCGCGGGGAATCGGGCAGTACTTC
CDR3: CASSLGISRGIGQYF

size: once
V: TRBV15
J: TRBJ1-3
D: -
DNA: TGTGCCACCAGCAGAGATCCGACGAGCTCTGGAAACACCATATATTTT
CDR3: CATSRDPTSSGNTIYF